The T cell receptor beta chain under discussion was sequenced for a study of blood T cell repertoires in COVID-19. As processed by the authors: Nucleated cell counts were estimated from reference gene primer amplification. Here immunoSEQ multiplex PCR was the method, and the copy in TCRdb shows in-frame clones only, minus some. For V, J and clone size, that table is used; D and trimming come from the DNA. The table has 50,000 or so clones, more than 75% seen once. The V and J ends lost 4 bases and 4 bases respectively, with 11 bases between them. The CDR3 totals 15 residues. In germline, CDR1 is MNHEY, CDR2 SMNVEV (reference sequence).

Source material: peripheral blood. The chain combines TRBV27 with TRBJ1-6; D call uncertain. This clonotype was sampled from a man aged 70 or older with acute or convalescent COVID-19. The CDR3 coding sequence is TGTGCCAGCAGTTCACCCGAGGGTTATAATTCACCCCTCCACTTT. This translates into CASSSPEGYNSPLHF.